This is a list of T cell receptor beta chains from one sample in a study of post-analysis software for immune sequencing data. TCRdb itself ran the PCR reads through MiXCR, one entry per CDR3 protein. In the table there are some 370,000 distinct CDR3 sequences, roughly 36% of which are singletons. Sample: blood. These receptors all come from a girl aged 5 to 17 with multiple sclerosis. CDR3s include the opening cysteine and the closing phenylalanine or tryptophan. A D gene is named only where the DNA matches it firmly. Size is omitted from some rows. Given values are once, few, many or a class for expanded clones.

abundance: NA; v_gene: TRBV28; j_gene: TRBJ1-2; d_gene: NA; CDR3aa: CASSFVAPRGDGYTF; CDR3nt: TGTGCCAGCAGTTTCGTCGCCCCCCGGGGGGATGGCTACACCTTC
abundance: few; v_gene: TRBV7-9; j_gene: TRBJ1-1; d_gene: TRBD1; CDR3aa: CASSQGQSNTEAFF; CDR3nt: TGTGCCAGCAGCCAGGGACAGTCGAACACTGAAGCTTTCTTT
abundance: few; v_gene: TRBV29-1; j_gene: TRBJ2-7; d_gene: NA; CDR3aa: CSVLGTGRSSYEQYF; CDR3nt: TGCAGTGTGTTGGGAACGGGGCGAAGCTCCTACGAGCAGTACTTC
abundance: NA; v_gene: TRBV12-3/TRBV12-4; j_gene: TRBJ2-3; d_gene: TRBD2; CDR3aa: CASSLGRGGSDTQYF; CDR3nt: TGTGCCAGCAGTTTAGGACGGGGGGGCTCCGATACGCAGTATTTT
abundance: few; v_gene: TRBV24-1; j_gene: TRBJ2-1; d_gene: TRBD2; CDR3aa: CATSDSGLASLSEQFF; CDR3nt: TGTGCCACCAGTGACTCAGGACTAGCCTCGTTGAGTGAGCAGTTCTTC
abundance: NA; v_gene: TRBV5-1; j_gene: TRBJ2-1; d_gene: NA; CDR3aa: CASSLDRASDEQFF; CDR3nt: TGCGCCAGCAGCTTGGACAGGGCCAGCGATGAGCAGTTCTTC
abundance: few; v_gene: TRBV29-1; j_gene: TRBJ2-1; d_gene: TRBD1; CDR3aa: CSVARTGFNEQFF; CDR3nt: TGCAGCGTTGCTAGGACAGGGTTTAATGAGCAGTTCTTC
abundance: once; v_gene: TRBV6-5; j_gene: TRBJ2-3; d_gene: NA; CDR3aa: CASSYGTVLSTDTQYF; CDR3nt: TGTGCCAGCAGTTATGGAACAGTTCTCAGCACAGATACGCAGTATTTT
abundance: few; v_gene: TRBV5-1; j_gene: TRBJ2-3; d_gene: NA; CDR3aa: CASSSGRGGPDTQYF; CDR3nt: TGCGCCAGCAGCAGTGGGAGGGGGGGCCCAGATACGCAGTATTTT
abundance: NA; v_gene: TRBV6-5; j_gene: TRBJ2-2; d_gene: TRBD2; CDR3aa: CASRRTSGTGELFF; CDR3nt: TGTGCCAGCAGGCGGACTAGTGGGACCGGGGAGCTGTTTTTT
abundance: NA; v_gene: TRBV4-1; j_gene: TRBJ2-7; d_gene: TRBD2; CDR3aa: CASSLESSGPYEQYF; CDR3nt: TGCGCCAGCAGCCTGGAATCTAGCGGCCCCTACGAGCAGTACTTC
abundance: NA; v_gene: TRBV7-2; j_gene: TRBJ2-2; d_gene: NA; CDR3aa: CASSSVPRNTGELFF; CDR3nt: TGTGCCAGCAGCTCCGTCCCAAGAAACACCGGGGAGCTGTTTTTT
abundance: NA; v_gene: TRBV3-1; j_gene: TRBJ2-3; d_gene: NA; CDR3aa: CASSPPQGLGTDTQYF; CDR3nt: TGTGCCAGCAGCCCACCCCAGGGACTGGGCACAGATACGCAGTATTTT
abundance: few; v_gene: TRBV29-1; j_gene: TRBJ2-1; d_gene: NA; CDR3aa: CSVGEGDNEQFF; CDR3nt: TGCAGCGTTGGAGAGGGGGACAATGAGCAGTTCTTC
abundance: NA; v_gene: TRBV9; j_gene: TRBJ2-3; d_gene: TRBD2; CDR3aa: CASSPYPGGKTDTQYF; CDR3nt: TGTGCCAGCAGCCCCTACCCCGGGGGGAAAACAGATACGCAGTATTTT
abundance: NA; v_gene: TRBV6-1; j_gene: TRBJ2-7; d_gene: NA; CDR3aa: CASLVPSGTYEQYF; CDR3nt: TGTGCCAGCTTGGTACCTTCGGGCACCTACGAGCAGTACTTC
abundance: NA; v_gene: TRBV4-1; j_gene: TRBJ2-1; d_gene: NA; CDR3aa: CASSQEEVGGRLLNEQFF; CDR3nt: TGCGCCAGCAGCCAAGAAGAAGTAGGAGGGCGGCTGCTCAATGAGCAGTTCTTC
abundance: NA; v_gene: TRBV4-2; j_gene: TRBJ2-6; d_gene: NA; CDR3aa: CASSHGSSGANVLTF; CDR3nt: TGTGCCAGCAGCCACGGGAGCTCTGGGGCCAACGTCCTGACTTTC
abundance: few; v_gene: TRBV6-2/TRBV6-3; j_gene: TRBJ2-7; d_gene: NA; CDR3aa: CASSQTPYEQYF; CDR3nt: TGTGCCAGCAGTCAAACACCCTACGAGCAGTACTTC
abundance: NA; v_gene: TRBV24-1; j_gene: TRBJ1-5; d_gene: NA; CDR3aa: CATSDLRPKDPGNQPQHF; CDR3nt: TGTGCCACCAGTGATTTGCGTCCCAAGGACCCGGGCAATCAGCCCCAGCATTTT
abundance: NA; v_gene: TRBV2; j_gene: TRBJ2-1; d_gene: TRBD1; CDR3aa: CASRATGVSSYNEQFF; CDR3nt: TGTGCCAGCAGAGCCACAGGGGTAAGCTCCTACAATGAGCAGTTCTTC
abundance: NA; v_gene: TRBV29-1; j_gene: TRBJ1-2; d_gene: NA; CDR3aa: CSVEAQTNYGYTF; CDR3nt: TGCAGCGTTGAAGCACAAACTAACTATGGCTACACCTTC
abundance: NA; v_gene: TRBV9; j_gene: TRBJ2-5; d_gene: NA; CDR3aa: CASSVETVQETQYF; CDR3nt: TGTGCCAGCAGCGTAGAGACAGTTCAAGAGACCCAGTACTTC
abundance: few; v_gene: TRBV29-1; j_gene: TRBJ1-2; d_gene: NA; CDR3aa: CSVADSNYGYTF; CDR3nt: TGCAGCGTGGCAGACTCGAACTATGGCTACACCTTC
abundance: few; v_gene: TRBV20-1; j_gene: TRBJ2-3; d_gene: NA; CDR3aa: CSAQPGGLQDTQYF; CDR3nt: TGCAGTGCCCAACCCGGGGGGCTTCAGGACACGCAGTATTTT
abundance: NA; v_gene: TRBV5-6; j_gene: TRBJ1-4; d_gene: TRBD1; CDR3aa: CASSFRDRDREKLFF; CDR3nt: TGTGCCAGCAGCTTCCGGGACAGGGATAGAGAAAAACTGTTTTTT
abundance: many; v_gene: TRBV6-2/TRBV6-3; j_gene: TRBJ2-7; d_gene: NA; CDR3aa: CASLGGHYEQYF; CDR3nt: TGTGCCAGTCTAGGGGGTCACTACGAGCAGTACTTC
abundance: many; v_gene: TRBV10-3; j_gene: TRBJ2-1; d_gene: NA; CDR3aa: CAISEGRVAPGEQFF; CDR3nt: TGTGCCATCAGTGAGGGCAGGGTAGCTCCTGGCGAGCAGTTCTTC